In its sample, the clone carrying this T cell receptor beta chain was seen a few times. The data were taken from a study of blood T cell repertoires in COVID-19. The authors' processing: Counts of nucleated cells, estimated from reference gene primer amplification, were obtained. Using immunoSEQ multiplex PCR, the repertoire was profiled, and TCRdb retains in-frame clones only, with some absent. That table is the source of V, J and clone size, and D and trimming were worked out from the DNA. This sample has more than 200,000 clones, with approximately 87% found just once. The germline V gene encodes CDR1 MNHEY and CDR2 SVGAGI. The CDR3 length is 15 residues. V gave up 6 bases and J gave up 5 bases; unmatched junction bases: 6.

Sequenced input: peripheral blood. The rearrangement uses TRBV6-5 and TRBJ1-6; 8 nucleotides align to TRBD1. The receptor's source is a woman aged 45 to 65 with acute or convalescent COVID-19. The CDR3 spells CASSPGQGNNSPLHF. The CDR3 bases are TGTGCCAGCAGCCCCGGACAGGGAAATAATTCACCCCTCCACTTT.